The 29 T cell receptor beta chains below come from one sample, sequenced in a study of T cells after yellow fever vaccination. TCRdb reprocessed the 5' RACE reads with MiXCR, giving one entry per CDR3 protein. The repertoire holds about 400,000 distinct CDR3 sequences, with 6% to 8% as singletons. The starting material was PBMCs, obtained 5 days after the yellow fever booster vaccination. The source of these receptors is a man aged 25-40 years who received the YFV17D yellow fever vaccine.

In its sample, this clonotype was seen many times. The chain combines TRBV29-1 with TRBJ2-1, with no clear D. The CDR3 sequence is 14 residues long. Trimming removed 7 bases from V and 8 bases from J, with 21 bases in between. Germline V lookup: CDR1 SQVTM, CDR2 ANQGSEA. Written as DNA, the CDR3 is TGCAGCGCTGCTGACGCGTCCCCTAAGGATGAGCAGTTCTTC. It encodes CSAADASPKDEQFF.

This chain connects TRBV11-2 to TRBJ2-7; 10 positions agree with TRBD2. Losses at the gene ends were 2 bases for V and 3 bases for J; bases not matched to a gene: 16. Germline V gene data show CDR1 as SGHAT and CDR2 as FQNNGV. The CDR3 covers 19 residues. CDR3 amino acids: CASSLTKSKLAGGSYEQYF. The DNA of the CDR3 is TGTGCCAGCAGCTTAACCAAATCCAAGTTAGCGGGAGGAAGCTACGAGCAGTACTTC.

This clonotype was detected ten times or more. This chain links TRBV7-9 with TRBJ2-7, with TRBD2 as a possible D gene (6 bases). Trimming cost V 2 bases and J 5 bases, with 19 bases left between them. CDR1 and CDR2 from the germline V gene are SEHNR and FQNEAQ (reference sequence). The CDR3 has 16 amino acids. CDR3 residues: CASSLSLGGGKNEQYF. The CDR3 region has the DNA TGTGCCAGCAGCTTATCCCTAGGTGGCGGGAAGAACGAGCAGTACTTC.

This clonotype was counted ten times or more. The chain links TRBV29-1 to TRBJ2-7; D unresolved. The V end was cut by 7 bases, the J end by 8 bases, with 21 bases between. This CDR3 is 13 amino acids long. Per the germline V gene, CDR1 is SQVTM and CDR2 is ANQGSEA. The CDR3 protein is CSASAGQLDQQYF. The CDR3 coding sequence is TGCAGCGCCAGCGCCGGGCAGCTCGACCAGCAGTACTTC.

This clonotype was counted at least ten times. This rearrangement joins TRBV4-1 to TRBJ2-7; D not resolved. In germline, CDR1 is MGHRA, CDR2 YSYEKL. Trimming stripped 1 base from V and 3 bases from J, with 7 bases between. The CDR3 loop spans 13 amino acids. CDR3 sequence (DNA): TGCGCCAGCAGCCAAGTTGCCAGCTACGAGCAGTACTTC. Translated, it gives CASSQVASYEQYF.

J is TRBJ2-3 and V is TRBV6-1; 8 nucleotides match TRBD2. Germline CDR1 is MNHNS and CDR2 is SASEGT. This CDR3 contains 17 residues. V lost 5 bases and J lost 4; bases outside the gene matches: 14. The DNA for the CDR3 is TGTGCCAGCAGTAAACCCCTCAGCGGGAGCGCTCCAGATACGCAGTATTTT. It specifies CASSKPLSGSAPDTQYF.

As regards this clonotype: A junction end diverges from the germline sequence, so it may reflect a read error. V is TRBV7-7 and J is TRBJ2-3; a possible D gene is TRBD1 (6 bases). This CDR3 region has 16 residues. Per germline, CDR1 SSHAT and CDR2 FNYEAQ (reference sequence). The CDR3 here is CASSPGTILSPDTQYF. The CDR3 DNA reads as TGTGCTAGCAGCCCCGGGACAATACTCTCCCCAGATACGCAGTATTTT.

The V gene is TRBV10-3, the J gene TRBJ2-1; 13 bases agree with TRBD2. This CDR3 contains 15 residues. J lost 9 bases, V lost 2 bases, and 4 bases had no gene match. Germline assignment: CDR1 ENHRY and CDR2 SYGVKD. In nucleotides, the CDR3 is TGTGCCATCAGTGAGCCGGGACTAGCGGGGACTGAGCAGTTCTTC. This gives the protein CAISEPGLAGTEQFF.

This clonotype was seen more than once but under ten times. The V gene is TRBV29-1, the J gene TRBJ2-5; 10 nucleotides agree with TRBD1. CDR3 length equals 12 residues. Germline CDR1 SQVTM, CDR2 ANQGSEA. Losses at the gene ends were 7 bases for V and 2 bases for J; bases not matched to a gene: 1. Written as DNA, the CDR3 is TGCAGCGGGGACAGGGGACAAGAGACCCAGTACTTC. It is translated as CSGDRGQETQYF.

In this sample, this clonotype turned up many times. This rearrangement joins TRBV28 to TRBJ2-1; 9 positions agree with TRBD1. V trimming: 3 bases; J trimming: 8 bases; junction bases outside the gene matches: 11. The CDR3 is 16 amino acids. The germline gives CDR1 MDHEN, CDR2 SYDVKM. DNA for the CDR3: TGTGCCAGCAGTTTTGGTCTAGGACAGGGGTACCATGAGCAGTTCTTC. Translated: CASSFGLGQGYHEQFF.

Points on this clonotype: Compared with germline, one end of the junction differs, possibly owing to a read error. V usage is TRBV20-1 and J usage is TRBJ2-3; the match to TRBD2 covers 7 bases. This CDR3 is built from 17 residues. Germline lookup yields CDR1 DFQATT and CDR2 SNEGSKA (reference sequence). CDR3 loop: CCARGWLAGAGTDTQYF. The CDR3 DNA reads TGCTGTGCTAGAGGATGGCTTGCGGGAGCTGGCACAGATACGCAGTATTTT.

The gene calls are TRBV29-1 and TRBJ2-2; D not resolved. The CDR3 is 12 amino acids. The germline V and J ends were trimmed by 2 bases and 7 bases, with 8 bases remaining between them. CDR1 is SQVTM and CDR2 is ANQGSEA in the germline V gene. DNA of the CDR3: TGCAGCGTTGAAAAGTGGGGCGGGGAGCTGTTTTTT. Translating it yields CSVEKWGGELFF.

The V call is TRBV12-3 or TRBV12-4, the J call TRBJ2-2, with a possible D match to TRBD2 (6 bases). There are 15 residues in the CDR3. The V end lost 2 bases, the J end lost 7 bases, and 14 bases lay between the germline ends. CDR3 bases: TGTGCCAGCAGTTTACCCGGGACTCTGGGCGGGGAGCTGTTTTTT. It is translated as CASSLPGTLGGELFF.

The chain recombines TRBV7-2 with TRBJ1-1, with D unresolved. Looked up from germline, CDR1 is SGHTA and CDR2 is FQGNSA. This CDR3 spans 15 amino acids. V was cut by 3 bases and J by 1 base, with 12 bases left in between. CDR3 sequence (DNA): TGTGCCAGCAGCTTGTCCCCAACCCCGAACACTGAAGCTTTCTTT. This codes for CASSLSPTPNTEAFF. The full variable domain, its missing parts supplied by reference TRBV7-2 and TRBJ1-1, is GAGVSQSPSNKVTEKGKDVELRCDPISGHTALYWYRQSLGQGLEFLIYFQGNSAPDKSGLPSDRFSAERTGGSVSTLTIQRTQQEDSAVYLCASSLSPTPNTEAFFGQGTRLTVV.

This clonotype was seen repeatedly, ten times or more. The chain links TRBV20-1 to TRBJ2-7, with 11 bases that match TRBD2. The germline gives CDR1 DFQATT, CDR2 SNEGSKA (reference sequence). V shed 5 bases, J shed 2 bases, and the junction held 2 bases outside the gene matches. This CDR3 is built from 13 residues. The CDR3 protein is CSALSGRAYEQYF. The DNA for the CDR3 is TGCAGTGCTCTTAGCGGGAGGGCCTACGAGCAGTACTTC.

At least ten counts were recorded for this clonotype. V usage is TRBV20-1 and J usage is TRBJ2-7, with 10 bases lining up with TRBD2. Germline loops: CDR1 DFQATT, CDR2 SNEGSKA (reference sequence). The V and J ends lost 4 bases and 5 bases, in that order; junction bases with no gene match: 11. The CDR3 contains 15 residues. This CDR3 reads CSAKGEAGGFHEQYF. The CDR3, as DNA: TGCAGTGCTAAAGGGGAAGCGGGAGGGTTCCACGAGCAGTACTTC.

This clonotype was counted a few times. J is TRBJ2-7 and V is TRBV6-4; D perhaps matches TRBD1 (6 bases). The V and J ends lost 7 bases and 0 bases respectively, with 13 bases between them. Germline CDR1 is MRHNA and CDR2 is SNTAGT. This CDR3 is built from 14 residues. DNA of the CDR3: TGTGCCAGCAAGCTGGACAGTTCCTCCTACGAGCAGTACTTC. Translating gives CASKLDSSSYEQYF.

This clonotype was seen only a few times. The chain recombines TRBV5-1 with TRBJ2-4, with D tentatively TRBD2 (6 bases). This CDR3 region has 14 residues. Trimming took 4 bases from V and 1 from J, leaving 9 bases between them. Per germline, CDR1 SGHRS and CDR2 YFSETQ. In nucleotides, the CDR3 is TGCGCCAGCAGCCCGGAGGGGGCCAAAAACATTCAGTACTTC. Its translation: CASSPEGAKNIQYF.

This clonotype occurred many times. The J gene is TRBJ2-2, the V gene TRBV7-9; 8 bases agree with TRBD2. V lost 3 bases and J lost 5; bases outside the gene matches: 5. Per the germline V gene, CDR1 is SEHNR and CDR2 is FQNEAQ (reference sequence). CDR3 length: 15 residues. CDR3 sequence reads: CASSLRLAMTGELFF. CDR3 nucleotide sequence: TGTGCCAGCAGCTTGAGACTAGCGATGACCGGGGAGCTGTTTTTT.

The rearrangement uses TRBV6-5 and TRBJ2-7, with D possibly TRBD1 on 5 matching bases. V lost 1 base and J lost 3, with 13 bases in between. Per germline, CDR1 MNHEY and CDR2 SVGAGI. The length of the CDR3 is 15 residues. The CDR3 region is CASSYYQGTIYEQYF. CDR3 sequence (DNA): TGTGCCAGCAGTTACTACCAGGGCACTATCTACGAGCAGTACTTC.

This clonotype was detected many times. This chain uses TRBV7-4 with TRBJ1-5; 9 nucleotides align to TRBD1. The CDR3 has 19 amino acids. V lost 3 bases to trimming and J lost 0 bases; unmatched junction nucleotides: 12. The germline CDR1 and CDR2 sequences are SGHVT and SQSDAQ. CDR3 nucleotides: TGTGCCAGCAGCTTCCCACCGGGACAGGGATCTTATAGCAATCAGCCCCAGCATTTT. Protein product: CASSFPPGQGSYSNQPQHF. The variable domain in full, with the rest retrieved from reference TRBV7-4 and TRBJ1-5, is GAGVSQSPRYKVAKRGRDVALRCDSISGHVTLYWYRQTLGQGSEVLTYSQSDAQRDKSGRPSGRFSAERPERSVSTLKIQRTEQGDSAVYLCASSFPPGQGSYSNQPQHFGDGTRLSIL.

This clonotype was counted between two and nine times. The gene calls are TRBV20-1 and TRBJ2-4; no firm D call. Deletions cut 5 bases from V and 0 bases from J, with 8 bases between. Germline V gene data show CDR1 as DFQATT and CDR2 as SNEGSKA (reference sequence). The CDR3 has 13 amino acids. The CDR3 coding sequence is TGCAGTGCTCCTGACTTAGCCAAAAACATTCAGTACTTC. Its protein product is CSAPDLAKNIQYF.

The sample holds a few counts of this clonotype. V and J are TRBV28 and TRBJ2-7; D unclear. Between the trimmed V and J ends, which lost 5 bases and 3 bases, there was a span of 11 bases. The CDR3 is 13 amino acids. The germline V gene encodes CDR1 MDHEN and CDR2 SYDVKM. The CDR3: CASSITASYEQYF. The CDR3 DNA reads as TGTGCCAGCAGTATAACAGCGAGCTACGAGCAGTACTTC.

At least ten counts were recorded for this clonotype. The CDR3 coding sequence is TGTGCCAGCAGCCCCACCGGGACGGAAGACAATGAGCAGTTCTTC. Translated, it gives CASSPTGTEDNEQFF. J is TRBJ2-1 and V is TRBV6-1; possibly TRBD1 or TRBD2 for D (5 bases each). The CDR3 runs to 15 residues. V lost 6 bases to trimming and J lost 5 bases, with 17 bases between them. CDR1 is MNHNS, CDR2 SASEGT, per germline.

The V and J genes are TRBV10-3 and TRBJ2-1; 10 bases agree with TRBD2. This CDR3 is 15 amino acids long. The V gene end was trimmed by 7 bases and the J gene end by 6 bases; junction bases not matched to a gene: 9. In germline, CDR1 is ENHRY, CDR2 SYGVKD. CDR3 region: CAINNVAGGFNEQFF. Written as DNA, the CDR3 is TGTGCCATCAATAACGTAGCGGGAGGATTCAATGAGCAGTTCTTC.

J is TRBJ2-7 and V is TRBV6-5, with TRBD2 matching 10 bases. Looked up from germline, CDR1 is MNHEY and CDR2 is SVGAGI. V trimming: 2 bases; J trimming: 5 bases; junction bases outside the gene matches: 6. This CDR3 contains 15 residues. The CDR3 reads CASSYPSGSSHEQYF. DNA of the CDR3: TGTGCCAGCAGTTACCCTAGCGGGAGTAGTCACGAGCAGTACTTC.

The V gene is TRBV7-2, the J gene TRBJ2-5; unclear D gene. Between the trimmed V and J ends, which lost 3 bases and 6 bases, there was a span of 11 bases. The CDR3 totals 13 residues. Germline assignment: CDR1 SGHTA and CDR2 FQGNSA. The CDR3: CASSFGDGKTQYF. The CDR3 DNA reads as TGTGCCAGCAGCTTCGGAGACGGAAAGACCCAGTACTTC. The full variable domain, rest sourced from reference TRBV7-2 and TRBJ2-5, is GAGVSQSPSNKVTEKGKDVELRCDPISGHTALYWYRQSLGQGLEFLIYFQGNSAPDKSGLPSDRFSAERTGGSVSTLTIQRTQQEDSAVYLCASSFGDGKTQYFGPGTRLLVL.

This clonotype has only a few counts. The chain links TRBV5-1 to TRBJ2-7; tentatively, D is TRBD1 (5 bases). V lost 4 bases, J lost 6 bases, and 29 bases lay in between. The CDR3 contains 18 residues. Germline assignment: CDR1 SGHRS and CDR2 YFSETQ. The chain's CDR3 is CASSGAQGLAAPRLEQYF. CDR3 coding DNA: TGCGCCAGCAGCGGGGCTCAGGGCTTGGCGGCACCGCGGCTCGAGCAGTACTTC.

In this sample, this clonotype turned up a few times. The gene calls are TRBV19 and TRBJ2-5; tentative D call: TRBD1 (6 bases). Trimming left V 6 bases short and J 4 bases short, with 15 bases between. This CDR3 is 14 amino acids long. CDR1 and CDR2 (germline): LNHDA, SQIVND (reference sequence). The CDR3 spells CASSPQGGRETQYF. The CDR3 region has the DNA TGTGCCAGTAGCCCACAAGGGGGTAGAGAGACCCAGTACTTC.